A single sample gave rise to the 21 T cell receptor beta chains below, sequenced in a study of cytomegalovirus exposure and HLA in healthy donors. The study ran its PCR with 60 Vbeta and 13 Jbeta primers. Sequencing was performed with immunoSEQ multiplex PCR; in TCRdb, only in-frame clones are kept and a portion is missing. The top ten hold around 0.33% of the sample, which has approximately 300,000 clones, about four fifths seen once. The sequenced material came from PBMCs. These TCRs come from a girl aged 2-10 years in good health and CMV-seronegative.

The chain uses TRBV4-1 and TRBJ2-1; 11 bases match TRBD2. V lost 0 bases and J lost 3; bases outside the gene matches: 7. Germline values: CDR1 MGHRA, CDR2 YSYEKL. This CDR3 spans 18 amino acids. The CDR3 nucleotides are TGCGCCAGCAGCCAAGATACTAGCGGGAGAAACCTCTACAATGAGCAGTTCTTC. This codes for CASSQDTSGRNLYNEQFF.

CDR3 coding DNA: TGTGCCAGCAGTTACCAGCGGGGGGTCACAGATACGCAGTATTTT. It translates to CASSYQRGVTDTQYF. This sequence joins TRBV6-5 and TRBJ2-3; TRBD2 aligns across 9 bases. The CDR3 sequence is 15 residues long. CDR1 and CDR2 from the germline V gene are MNHEY and SVGAGI. The junction had 2 bases not matched to a gene; V was cut back by 2 bases and J by 2 bases.

The V gene is TRBV2, the J gene TRBJ2-3; no reliable D call. Per germline, CDR1 SNHLY and CDR2 FYNNEI. This CDR3 region has 11 residues. V lost 3 bases, J lost 6 bases, and 4 bases lay in between. CDR3 nucleotide sequence: TGTGCCAGCAGTGATTCTGATACGCAGTATTTT. Amino acids: CASSDSDTQYF.

This chain connects TRBV5-4 to TRBJ2-3; D is undetermined. The V gene lost 1 base and the J gene lost 3 bases, with 15 bases spanning the gap. Germline-derived CDR1 and CDR2 are SGHNT and YYREEE (reference sequence). CDR3 length: 16 residues. The CDR3 sequence is CASSLTVFSETDTQYF. CDR3 in DNA: TGTGCCAGCAGCTTGACTGTTTTCTCCGAGACAGATACGCAGTATTTT.

The J gene is TRBJ2-5, the V gene TRBV6-5, with D possibly matching TRBD1 (6 bases). This CDR3 has 14 residues. Germline CDR1 is MNHEY and CDR2 is SVGAGI. V lost 11 bases to trimming and J lost 1 base, with 17 bases between them. The CDR3 coding sequence is TGTGCCGTCGGCCGGGACAAGTCCCAAGAGACCCAGTACTTC. It is translated as CAVGRDKSQETQYF.

The chain carries TRBV29-1 and TRBJ2-7; possibly TRBD2 for D (6 bases). CDR3 length: 13 amino acids. Germline V lookup: CDR1 SQVTM, CDR2 ANQGSEA. V was clipped by 3 bases and J by 6 bases, with 15 bases between them. In DNA, the CDR3 is TGCAGCGTTGAGGTGGGGCGGGGTGGCGAGCAGTACTTC. It translates to CSVEVGRGGEQYF.

CDR3 sequence: CASSTQPGLGNEQFF. The CDR3 DNA follows: TGTGCCAGCAGCACCCAACCGGGACTAGGCAATGAGCAGTTCTTC. This chain connects TRBV6-5 to TRBJ2-1, with 8 bases lining up with TRBD2. CDR1 and CDR2 from the germline V gene are MNHEY and SVGAGI. There are 15 residues in the CDR3. Trimming took 6 bases from V and 6 from J; bases not matched to a gene: 10.

The chain combines TRBV6-5 with TRBJ1-5; the D gene is possibly TRBD1 (6 bases). The CDR3 extends over 15 amino acids. Germline CDR1 is MNHEY and CDR2 is SVGAGI. The germline V and J ends were trimmed by 10 bases and 3 bases, with 19 bases remaining between them. The CDR3 region has the DNA TGTGCCACCAGGTGGGGGCAGGGGATCAATCAGCCCCAGCATTTT. Amino acid sequence: CATRWGQGINQPQHF.

The chain uses TRBV28 and TRBJ1-2; no reliable D call. The CDR3 spans 12 residues. Trimming stripped 8 bases from V and 8 bases from J, with 15 bases between. Germline assignment: CDR1 MDHEN and CDR2 SYDVKM. The CDR3 spells CASGAKREGYTF. The CDR3 DNA follows: TGTGCCAGCGGAGCTAAACGGGAAGGCTACACCTTC.

In DNA form, the CDR3 reads TGTGCCAGCAGCTCAACCTCTTGGGGCCGCCGCAATGAGCAGTTCTTC. Translating gives CASSSTSWGRRNEQFF. This sequence joins TRBV7-2 and TRBJ2-1, with D possibly TRBD1 on 5 matching bases. The germline V and J ends were trimmed by 4 bases and 6 bases, with 19 bases remaining between them. This CDR3 comprises 16 residues. CDR1 and CDR2 (germline): SGHTA, FQGNSA.

The rearrangement uses TRBV7-9 and TRBJ2-5; D unresolved. Germline loops: CDR1 SEHNR, CDR2 FQNEAQ (reference sequence). The CDR3 consists of 14 residues. Between the trimmed V and J ends, which lost 3 bases and 2 bases, there was a span of 10 bases. CDR3 DNA sequence: TGTGCCAGCAGCTTCGGTGCGGAACAAGAGACCCAGTACTTC. This gives the protein CASSFGAEQETQYF.

The chain joins TRBV18 to TRBJ2-7; 7 nucleotides match TRBD1. The trim removed 5 bases at V and 4 bases at J, leaving 8 bases unmatched. Germline-derived CDR1 and CDR2 are KGHSH and LQKENI. The CDR3 has 14 residues. The CDR3: CASSAQGLSYEQYF. As DNA, the CDR3 is TGTGCCAGCTCAGCACAGGGGCTTTCGTACGAGCAGTACTTC.

In regard to this clone: Other DNA sequences in the sample encode the same CDR3. The CDR3 sequence: CASSLAGGSGANVLTF. The CDR3 nucleotides read TGCGCCAGCAGCTTGGCGGGTGGGTCTGGGGCCAACGTCCTGACTTTC. The genes are TRBV5-1 and TRBJ2-6; D is undetermined. V lost 0 bases and J 1 base, leaving 8 bases between the germline ends. CDR1 is SGHRS, CDR2 YFSETQ, per germline. CDR3 length equals 16 residues.

The rearrangement uses TRBV4-1 and TRBJ2-3; 9 nucleotides match TRBD1. The CDR3 has 16 residues. V was pared by 3 bases and J by 2 bases, with 6 bases of the junction left unmatched. CDR1 is MGHRA and CDR2 is YSYEKL in the germline V gene. This CDR3 is CASSHLDRGSTDTQYF. The DNA for the CDR3 is TGCGCCAGCAGCCACCTGGACAGGGGATCCACAGATACGCAGTATTTT.

For this clone: The junction does not match germline at one end; this may be a read error. The same CDR3 also results from other DNA sequences found in this sample. The chain uses TRBV5-4 and TRBJ1-4, with TRBD1 matching over 8 bases. Germline CDR1 and CDR2: SGHNT and YYREEE (reference sequence). The CDR3 totals 15 residues. The CDR3 loop reads CASSPRQGSNEKLFF. The CDR3, as DNA: TGTGCCAGCAGCCCGCGACAGGGGAGTAATGAAAAGCTGTTTTTT.

The chain recombines TRBV11-2 with TRBJ1-6; D might be TRBD1 (6 bases). The V end was cut by 5 bases, the J end by 6 bases, with 17 bases between. Germline-derived CDR1 and CDR2 are SGHAT and FQNNGV. The CDR3 extends over 16 amino acids. In DNA form, the CDR3 reads TGTGCCAGCAGCCTACGCCGACAGGTCGGTAATTCACCCCTCCACTTT. This encodes CASSLRRQVGNSPLHF.

The chain carries TRBV28 and TRBJ1-2; possible D gene TRBD1, 6 bases. Per germline, CDR1 MDHEN and CDR2 SYDVKM. Trimming left V 7 bases short and J 0 bases short, with 24 bases between. The CDR3 extends over 18 amino acids. CDR3 sequence (DNA): TGTGCCAGCACTTGGACAGAACCAAATCTGGAAACTAACTATGGCTACACCTTC. It is translated as CASTWTEPNLETNYGYTF.

This chain links TRBV15 with TRBJ1-5; TRBD1 is a possible D gene (5 bases). V was pared by 8 bases and J by 7 bases, with 15 bases between. Germline CDR1 reads LNHNV; CDR2 reads YYDKDF (reference sequence). The CDR3 spans 13 residues. The CDR3 DNA reads TGTGCCACCTTCAGGGCAAGAGGACAGCCCCAGCATTTT. Translated: CATFRARGQPQHF.

This rearrangement joins TRBV6-1 to TRBJ1-2, with D tentatively TRBD1 (5 bases). The CDR3 totals 16 residues. Between the trimmed V and J ends, which lost 1 base and 7 bases, there was a span of 19 bases. The germline gives CDR1 MNHNS, CDR2 SASEGT. Here the CDR3 DNA reads TGTGCCAGCAGTGAAGTGGGTGGGGGACTGCGCCTTGGCTACACCTTC. Translation: CASSEVGGGLRLGYTF.

This clone was counted a few times. The J gene is TRBJ2-1, the V gene TRBV30, with D maybe TRBD1 (5 bases). The CDR3 loop spans 12 amino acids. V shed 2 bases and J shed 7 bases, with 9 bases lying between them. Germline CDR1 GTSNPN, CDR2 SVGIG (reference sequence). The CDR3 protein is CAWSPQGNEQFF. In DNA form, the CDR3 reads TGTGCCTGGAGTCCTCAGGGAAATGAGCAGTTCTTC. Supplemented by reference TRBV30 and TRBJ2-1, the full variable domain reads SQTIHQWPATLVQPVGSPLSLECTVEGTSNPNLYWYRQAAGRGLQLLFYSVGIGQISSEVPQNLSASRPQDRQFILSSKKLLLSDSGFYLCAWSPQGNEQFFGPGTRLTVL.

V is TRBV7-2 and J is TRBJ2-7; D is undetermined. Germline CDR1 reads SGHTA; CDR2 reads FQGNSA. The CDR3 extends over 18 amino acids. Trimming removed 0 bases from V and 5 bases from J, with 23 bases in between. The CDR3 DNA follows: TGTGCCAGCAGCTTAGCTCTCCTGACAAATCTGTTTGACGACGAGCAGTACTTC. It translates to CASSLALLTNLFDDEQYF.